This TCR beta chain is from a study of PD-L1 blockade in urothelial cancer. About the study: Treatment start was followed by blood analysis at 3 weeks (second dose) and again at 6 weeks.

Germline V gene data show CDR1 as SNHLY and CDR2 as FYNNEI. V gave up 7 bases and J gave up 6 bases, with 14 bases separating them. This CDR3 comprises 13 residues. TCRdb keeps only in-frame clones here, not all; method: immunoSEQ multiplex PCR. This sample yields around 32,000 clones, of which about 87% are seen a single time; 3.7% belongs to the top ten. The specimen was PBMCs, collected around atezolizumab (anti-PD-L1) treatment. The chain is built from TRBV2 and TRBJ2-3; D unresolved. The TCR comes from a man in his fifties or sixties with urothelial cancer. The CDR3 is CASTLNQRDTQYF. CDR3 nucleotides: TGTGCCAGCACCCTAAACCAACGGGATACGCAGTATTTT.